Listed below are T cell receptor beta chains from one sample, sequenced in a study of T cells in severe cutaneous drug reactions. TCRdb reprocessed the multiplex PCR reads, with one entry per CDR3 protein and no DNA. The sample has about 21,000 distinct CDR3 sequences. Sequenced material: PBMCs. These receptors came from a human donor with toxic epidermal necrolysis, a severe cutaneous drug reaction. Each CDR3 is given with its conserved first and last residue. Part of the rows lack a size; the others show once, few, many or a class for expanded clones.

>TRBV3-1|-|TRBJ2-1
CASSQGTSYNEQFF
>TRBV19|-|TRBJ1-1
CASSSWERNTEAFF
>TRBV5-1|-|TRBJ2-3
CASSSPKGTSGITDTQYF
>TRBV7-9|-|TRBJ2-1
CASSLVRDIYEQFF
>TRBV9|-|TRBJ2-3
CASSTTSAFTDTQYF
>TRBV6-6|medium-sized|TRBJ2-3
CASIEAGLSTDTQYF
>TRBV5-1|-|TRBJ2-5
CASSLAVLGSGETQYF
>TRBV6-5|medium-sized|TRBJ2-1
CASSRKPGQGNEQFF
>TRBV24-1|-|TRBJ2-1
CATGREQDEQFF
>TRBV12-3/TRBV12-4|-|TRBJ2-3
CASSQDSHTDTQYF
>TRBV20-1|-|TRBJ2-7
CSAMSGSPTYEQYF
>TRBV7-6|medium-sized|TRBJ2-7
CASSHPGPTYEQYF
>TRBV12-3/TRBV12-4|-|TRBJ2-7
CASSSPEGEQYF
>TRBV27|-|TRBJ2-1
CASSLKSQYNEQFF
>TRBV2|medium-sized|TRBJ1-5
CASRTASNQPQHF
>TRBV28|-|TRBJ1-4
CASRRFGATNEKLFF
>TRBV28|-|TRBJ1-1
CASSSPGLQGNTEAFF
>TRBV18|medium-sized|TRBJ1-6
CASSMGVGSPLHF
>TRBV27|-|TRBJ1-1
CASSSQGKMNTEAFF
>TRBV19|-|TRBJ2-3
CASRGGSADTQYF
>TRBV5-6|-|TRBJ1-5
CASSFGPPGRNQPQHF
>TRBV4-2|-|TRBJ2-7
CASSQEILAGYEQYF
>TRBV29-1|-|TRBJ2-5
CSVDPQGRRQETQYF
>TRBV19|-|TRBJ2-7
CASKDRGPTEQYF
>TRBV12-3/TRBV12-4|-|TRBJ2-5
CASREGQGATETQYF
>TRBV9|-|TRBJ2-1
CASSVDPGQEQFF
>TRBV28|-|TRBJ2-6
CASSFGQPFTGANVLTF
>TRBV27|-|TRBJ1-4
CASSWGTTNEKLFF
>TRBV19|-|TRBJ2-1
CASSIGRLAHNEQFF
>TRBV4-2|-|TRBJ2-5
CASSQNPRGRGETQYF
>TRBV28|-|TRBJ1-6
CASSAYSASPLHF
>TRBV6-1|medium-sized|TRBJ2-4
CATRDSLGRTIQYF
>TRBV29-1|-|TRBJ2-7
CSVGDSSYEQYF
>TRBV20-1|-|TRBJ1-2
CSALGQGGYGYTF
>TRBV29-1|-|TRBJ2-7
CSVPRGGEEYF
>TRBV20-1|-|TRBJ2-5
CSARDEETQYF
>TRBV7-9|-|TRBJ1-1
CASSLRTALNTEAFF
>TRBV29-1|-|TRBJ2-7
CSVRQGHTYEQYF